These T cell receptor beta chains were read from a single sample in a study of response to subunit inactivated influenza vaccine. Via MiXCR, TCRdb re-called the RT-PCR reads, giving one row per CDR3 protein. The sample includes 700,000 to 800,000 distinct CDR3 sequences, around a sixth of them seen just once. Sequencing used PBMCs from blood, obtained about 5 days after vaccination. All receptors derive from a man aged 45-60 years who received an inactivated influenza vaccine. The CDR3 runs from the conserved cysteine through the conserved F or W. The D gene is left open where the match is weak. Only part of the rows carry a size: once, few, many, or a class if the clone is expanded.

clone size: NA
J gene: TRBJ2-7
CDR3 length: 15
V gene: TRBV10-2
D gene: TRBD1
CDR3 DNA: TGCGCCAGCAGTGAGCCGGGACAGGGTAGCTACGAGCAGTACTTC
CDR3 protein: CASSEPGQGSYEQYF

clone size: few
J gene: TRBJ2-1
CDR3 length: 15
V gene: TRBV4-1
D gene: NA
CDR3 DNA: TGCGCCAGCAGCCAAGGGTCAGGGTACTACAATGAGCAGTTCTTC
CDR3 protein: CASSQGSGYYNEQFF

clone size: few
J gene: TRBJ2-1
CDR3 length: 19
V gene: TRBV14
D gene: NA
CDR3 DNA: TGTGCCAGCAGCTATCCCCCGGGCCCACTGGGAAGCTCCTACAATGAGCAGTTCTTC
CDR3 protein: CASSYPPGPLGSSYNEQFF

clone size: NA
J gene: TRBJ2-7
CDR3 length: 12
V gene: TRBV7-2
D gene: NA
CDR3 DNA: TGTGCCAGCAGCACAGGACACTACGAGCAGTACTTC
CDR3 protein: CASSTGHYEQYF

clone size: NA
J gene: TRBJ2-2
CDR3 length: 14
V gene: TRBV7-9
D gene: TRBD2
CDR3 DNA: TGTGCCAGCCTGGTGGCGGGGGGCATCGGGGAGCTGTTTTTT
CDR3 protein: CASLVAGGIGELFF

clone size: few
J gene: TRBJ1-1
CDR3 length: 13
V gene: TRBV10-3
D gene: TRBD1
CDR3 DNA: TGTGCCATCAGTGAGATGGGGACAGGAGAAGCTTTCTTT
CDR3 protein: CAISEMGTGEAFF

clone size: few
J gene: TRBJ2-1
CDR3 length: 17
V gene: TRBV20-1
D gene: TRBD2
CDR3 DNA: TGCAGTGCTAGGGGGAGCGGGGTCAGAAGCTCCTACAATGAGCAGTTCTTC
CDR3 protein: CSARGSGVRSSYNEQFF

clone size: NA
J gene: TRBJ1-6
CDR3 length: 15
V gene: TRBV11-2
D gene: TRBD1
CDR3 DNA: TGTGCCAGCAGCTCGGGACAGGGGTTCGGGTCACCCCTCCACTTT
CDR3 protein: CASSSGQGFGSPLHF

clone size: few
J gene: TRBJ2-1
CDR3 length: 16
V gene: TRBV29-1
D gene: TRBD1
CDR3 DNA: TGCAGCGTGGAGGGGACAGGGGCCAGCTCCTACAATGAGCAGTTCTTC
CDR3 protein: CSVEGTGASSYNEQFF

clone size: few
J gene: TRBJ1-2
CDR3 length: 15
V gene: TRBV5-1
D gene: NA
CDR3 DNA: TGCGCCAGCAGCCCCGACGGGCTCTCGGGGTATGGCTACACCTTC
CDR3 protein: CASSPDGLSGYGYTF

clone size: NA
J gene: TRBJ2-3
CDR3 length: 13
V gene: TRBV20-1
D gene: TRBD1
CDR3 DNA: TGCAGTGCCCTACCGCGACAGGGATATACGCAGTATTTT
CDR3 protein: CSALPRQGYTQYF

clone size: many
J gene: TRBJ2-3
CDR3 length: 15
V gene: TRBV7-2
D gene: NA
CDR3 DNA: TGTGCCAGCAGCCCCTACCGGACTCTGGGAGATACGCAGTATTTT
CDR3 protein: CASSPYRTLGDTQYF

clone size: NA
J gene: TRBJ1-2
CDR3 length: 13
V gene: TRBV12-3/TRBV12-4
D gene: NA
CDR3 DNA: TGTGCCAGCAGTTTAGCGCGGGGGCAGGGCTACACCTTC
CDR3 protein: CASSLARGQGYTF

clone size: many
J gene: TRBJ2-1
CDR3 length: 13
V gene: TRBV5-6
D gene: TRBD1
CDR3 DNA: TGTGCCAGCAGCAGGACAGGGTTCAATGAGCAGTTCTTC
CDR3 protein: CASSRTGFNEQFF

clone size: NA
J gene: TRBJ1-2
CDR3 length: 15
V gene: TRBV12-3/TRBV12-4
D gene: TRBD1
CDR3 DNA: TGTGCCAGCAGTTTAGGCGGACAGGGAACTTCTGGCTACACCTTC
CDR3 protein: CASSLGGQGTSGYTF

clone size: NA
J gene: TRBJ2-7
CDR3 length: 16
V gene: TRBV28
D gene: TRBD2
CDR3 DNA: TGTGCCAGCAGTTTCCTAGCGGGGGGGCTGGGCTACGAGCAGTACTTC
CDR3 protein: CASSFLAGGLGYEQYF

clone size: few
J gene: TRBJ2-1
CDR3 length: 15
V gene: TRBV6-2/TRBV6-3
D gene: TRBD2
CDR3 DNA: TGTGCCAGCAGTAGACTAGCGGGAGGGCCCAATGAGCAGTTCTTC
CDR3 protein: CASSRLAGGPNEQFF

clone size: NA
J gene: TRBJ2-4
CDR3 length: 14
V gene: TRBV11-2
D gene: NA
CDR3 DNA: TGTGCCTCGAGGGAGGAACTAGCCAAAAACATTCAGTACTTC
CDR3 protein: CASREELAKNIQYF

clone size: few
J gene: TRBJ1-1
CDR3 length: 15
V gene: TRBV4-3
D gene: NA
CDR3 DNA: TGCGCCAGCAGCCAAGTCTGGGACGGGCGGACTGAAGCTTTCTTT
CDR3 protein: CASSQVWDGRTEAFF

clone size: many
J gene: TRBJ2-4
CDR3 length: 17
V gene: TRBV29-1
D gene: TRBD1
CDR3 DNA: TGCAGCGCTTCCAATCGGGACAGGGAGACTCACTCAGACATTCAGTACTTC
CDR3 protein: CSASNRDRETHSDIQYF

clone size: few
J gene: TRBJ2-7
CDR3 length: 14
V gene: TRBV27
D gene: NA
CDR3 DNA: TGTGCCAGCACCCCTGTTGGGGGACTTCACGAGCAGTACTTC
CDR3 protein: CASTPVGGLHEQYF

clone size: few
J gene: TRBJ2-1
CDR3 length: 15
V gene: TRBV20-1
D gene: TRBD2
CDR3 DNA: TGCAGTGCCCCCCCACAAGCGGGAGTACACAATGAGCAGTTCTTC
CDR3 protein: CSAPPQAGVHNEQFF

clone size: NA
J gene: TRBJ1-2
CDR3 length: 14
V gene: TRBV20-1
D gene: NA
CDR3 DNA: TGCAGTGCTAGAGATCCGCGACAACCCTATGGCTACACCTTC
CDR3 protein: CSARDPRQPYGYTF

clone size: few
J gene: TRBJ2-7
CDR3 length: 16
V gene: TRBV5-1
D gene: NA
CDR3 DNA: TGCGCCAGCAGCCCTCTCGCCGGGACACACTCCTACGAGCAGTACTTC
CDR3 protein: CASSPLAGTHSYEQYF

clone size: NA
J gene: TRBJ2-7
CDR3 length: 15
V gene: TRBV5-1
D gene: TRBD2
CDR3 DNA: TGCGCCAGCAGCTCGTGGTCGGGGGGAACCTACGAGCAGTACTTC
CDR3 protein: CASSSWSGGTYEQYF

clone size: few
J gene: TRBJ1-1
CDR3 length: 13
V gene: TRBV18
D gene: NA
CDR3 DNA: TGTGCCAGCTCACCAGGATGGAACACTGAAGCTTTCTTT
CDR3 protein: CASSPGWNTEAFF

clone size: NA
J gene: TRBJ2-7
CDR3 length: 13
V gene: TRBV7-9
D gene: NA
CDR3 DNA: TGTGCCAGCAGAGGGTCAAACTCTTACGAGCAGTACTTC
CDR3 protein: CASRGSNSYEQYF

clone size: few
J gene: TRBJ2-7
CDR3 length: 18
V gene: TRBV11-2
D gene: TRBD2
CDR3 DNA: TGTGCCAGCAGCCGCTTAGCTCTGGGGACTAGCGGGATTTACGAGCAGTACTTC
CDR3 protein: CASSRLALGTSGIYEQYF

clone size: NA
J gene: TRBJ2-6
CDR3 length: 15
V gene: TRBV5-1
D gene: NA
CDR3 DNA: TGCGCCAGCAGTGGCGGAGCCCCTGGGGCCAACGTCCTGACTTTC
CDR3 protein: CASSGGAPGANVLTF

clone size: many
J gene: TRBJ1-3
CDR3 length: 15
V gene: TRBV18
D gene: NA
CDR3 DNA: TGTGCCAGCACAAACACGGCAGCTGCTGGAAACACCATATATTTT
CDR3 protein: CASTNTAAAGNTIYF

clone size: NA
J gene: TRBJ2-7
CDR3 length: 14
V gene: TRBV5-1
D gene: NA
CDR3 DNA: TGCGCCAGCAGCGGTCCCGTCCCCCTCGACGAGCAGTACTTC
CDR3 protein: CASSGPVPLDEQYF

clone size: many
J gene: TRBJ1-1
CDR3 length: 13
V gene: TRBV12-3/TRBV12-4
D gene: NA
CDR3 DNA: TGTGCCAGCACCGTGACACTCAACACTGAAGCTTTCTTT
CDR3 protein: CASTVTLNTEAFF

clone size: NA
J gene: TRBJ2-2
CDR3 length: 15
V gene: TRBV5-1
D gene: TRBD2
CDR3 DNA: TGCGCCAGCAGCTTGGAAGCGGGGATCACCGGGGAGCTGTTTTTT
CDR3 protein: CASSLEAGITGELFF

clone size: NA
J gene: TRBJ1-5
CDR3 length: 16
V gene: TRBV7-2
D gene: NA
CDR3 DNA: TGTGCCAGCAGCTTAGCGGGGCGGCTTAGCAATCAGCCCCAGCATTTT
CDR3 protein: CASSLAGRLSNQPQHF

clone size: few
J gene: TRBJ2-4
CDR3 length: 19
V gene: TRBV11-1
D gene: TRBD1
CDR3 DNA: TGTGCCAGCAGCTCCGTTAGGTGGGGACAGAAACAAACCAAAAACATTCAGTACTTC
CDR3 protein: CASSSVRWGQKQTKNIQYF

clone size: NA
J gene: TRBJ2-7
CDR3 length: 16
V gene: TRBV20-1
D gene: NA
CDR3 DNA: TGCAGTGTCAGTCGTAGGCACAGGCTCCCAACCTACGAGCAGTACTTC
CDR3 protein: CSVSRRHRLPTYEQYF

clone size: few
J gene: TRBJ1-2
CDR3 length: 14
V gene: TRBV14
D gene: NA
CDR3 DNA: TGTGCCAGCAGCCAATACGCACGGGCGAGGGGCTACACCTTC
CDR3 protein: CASSQYARARGYTF

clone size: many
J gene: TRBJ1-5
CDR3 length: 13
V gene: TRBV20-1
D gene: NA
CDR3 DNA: TGCAGTGCTAGAGGGCAGTTGGATCAGCCCCAGCATTTT
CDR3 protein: CSARGQLDQPQHF

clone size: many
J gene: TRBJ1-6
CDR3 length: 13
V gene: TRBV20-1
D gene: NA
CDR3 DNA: TGCAGCTCGACAGGAAACTATAATTCACCCCTCCACTTT
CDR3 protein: CSSTGNYNSPLHF

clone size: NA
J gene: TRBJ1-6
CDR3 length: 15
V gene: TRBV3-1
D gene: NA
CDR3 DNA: TGTGCCAGCAGCCAAGGTCGGGGCCTCAGCTCACCCCTCCACTTT
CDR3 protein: CASSQGRGLSSPLHF

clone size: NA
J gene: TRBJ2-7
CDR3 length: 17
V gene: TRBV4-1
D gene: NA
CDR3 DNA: TGCGCCAGCAGCCAAGAACCCCCGGCTAGCTATAACTTCGAGCAGTACTTC
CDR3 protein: CASSQEPPASYNFEQYF

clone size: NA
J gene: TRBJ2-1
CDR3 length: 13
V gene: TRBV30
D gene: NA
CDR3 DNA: TGTGCCTGGAGTCCCCTGGGGTATAATGAGCAGTTCTTC
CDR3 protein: CAWSPLGYNEQFF

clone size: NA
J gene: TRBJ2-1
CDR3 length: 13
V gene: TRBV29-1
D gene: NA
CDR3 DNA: TGCAGCGTTGAGCGGGCCCCTTGGGATATACAGTTCTTC
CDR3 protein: CSVERAPWDIQFF